Detailed here is one T cell receptor (beta chain). These data belong to a study of T-cell memory formation after mild COVID-19. TCRdb recomputed calls from the 5' RACE reads with MiXCR, one row per CDR3 protein. The profile shows hundreds of thousands of distinct CDR3 sequences, 20% to 30% of them singletons. Germline CDR1 MNHEY, CDR2 SMNVEV (reference sequence). The CDR3 spans 14 residues. Losses at the gene ends were 5 bases for V and 6 bases for J; bases not matched to a gene: 6. The chain couples TRBV27 to TRBJ2-2, with 7 bases that match TRBD2. The receptor was derived from an adult woman who had mild COVID-19 (a few samples of this study predate the infection). Cell type and time point are not known. Sequenced sample: PBMCs or a T cell subset sorted from them (not recorded which). The CDR3 DNA is TGTGCCAGCAGTCCCGGGGGAGGGTCCGGGGAGCTGTTTTTT. Its translation: CASSPGGGSGELFF.